Detailed here is one TCR beta chain. The antigen is undetermined. This CDR3 contains 20 residues. The junction had 18 bases not matched to a gene; V was cut back by 3 bases and J by 4 bases. The germline gives CDR1 MGHRA, CDR2 YSYEKL. This entry comes from a study of identical twins. Points from the study as a whole: Conclusions were drawn cross-sectionally by statistical analysis, without following the same donors.

Template switching, a step in the protocol, added a universal primer site, and cDNA carried unique molecular identifiers. One entry per CDR3 protein, called by TCRdb with MiXCR from the 5' RACE reads. The sample carries roughly 1.6 million distinct CDR3 sequences, around a third recorded once. Each donor was a healthy Caucasian. The chain is built from TRBV4-1 and TRBJ2-5; 12 bases agree with TRBD2. This receptor was identified in a newborn girl in good health. The sequenced material came from cord blood. Here the CDR3 DNA reads TGCGCCAGCAGCCAGCAACTCCGTGGGACTAGCGGGCCCTACCGAGAGACCCAGTACTTC. This codes for CASSQQLRGTSGPYRETQYF.